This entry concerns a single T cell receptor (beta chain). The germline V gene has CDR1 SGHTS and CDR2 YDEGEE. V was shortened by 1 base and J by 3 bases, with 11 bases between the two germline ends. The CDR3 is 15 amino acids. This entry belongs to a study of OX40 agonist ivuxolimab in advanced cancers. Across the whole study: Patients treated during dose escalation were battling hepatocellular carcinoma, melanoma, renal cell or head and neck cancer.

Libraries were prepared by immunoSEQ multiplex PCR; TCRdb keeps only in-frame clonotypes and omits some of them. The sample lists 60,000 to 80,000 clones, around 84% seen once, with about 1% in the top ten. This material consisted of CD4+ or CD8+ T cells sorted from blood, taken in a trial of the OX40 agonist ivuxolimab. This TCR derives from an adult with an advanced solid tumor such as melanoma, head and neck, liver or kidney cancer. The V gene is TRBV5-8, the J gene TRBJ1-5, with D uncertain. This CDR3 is CASSLYPAYNQPQHF. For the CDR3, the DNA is TGTGCCAGCAGCTTGTACCCAGCTTACAATCAGCCCCAGCATTTT.